This T cell receptor beta chain was profiled in a study of blood T cell repertoires in COVID-19 (dated by TCRdb to 2018 to 2020). The study in broad terms: Samples from collaborators originated in the United States, Italy and Spain and spanned both the acute and convalescent phases of COVID-19. The prospective study material was composed of cDNA or gDNA derived from T cells, B-cell-depleted T cells, or PBMCs. Subjects who had been exposed to COVID-19, were actively infected with it, or had recovered from it provided the deeply sampled blood TCRbeta repertoires that made up the dataset. A freely available public database, intended as a resource for researchers studying the immune response to SARS-CoV-2, is where the repertoires were released. The samples were drawn from the first 160 participants of the ongoing ImmuneRACE study and from 950 to 1,500 subjects provided by 6 global collaborators. Nearly every sample came with metadata listing a de-identified subject ID, COVID-19 status, age in years and sex. Where HLA class I and class II types were available, the types were taken from metadata supplied by the sample provider, not from assay-based typing. Results and caveats for the whole study, not just this receptor: Clinical and demographic metadata were provided uncurated, with the amount varying by source and participant.

Comments on this clone: The antigen it binds to is not known. Base-call qualities are not available, and no considerably larger clone is one nucleotide away.

The immunoSEQ Assay, a bias-controlled multiplex PCR, was used to amplify TCRbeta CDR3 regions from genomic DNA. The source study handled its data this way. The number of nucleated cells in each sample was estimated by amplification of reference gene primers within the assay. Sequence reads were collapsed and filtered to measure the absolute abundance of every unique TCRbeta CDR3 rearrangement. Productive Simpson clonality was computed per sample as the square root of Simpson's diversity index over productive rearrangements. TCRdb's version of the immuneACCESS table is confined to in-frame rearrangements and falls short of the full clone set. An unresolved V gene accounts for under half of the shortfall where checked; the remainder is of unknown origin. From that table come the V and J calls and clone size; the DNA was used to work out D and trimming. For this sample the table gives more than 85,000 clones, of which 85% were detected only once. About 3.8% of the sample rests with the top ten.

Cut back by 1 base and 2 bases, the V and J ends lie 16 bases apart. CDR1 is given as SGHRS and CDR2 as YFSETQ, both from the germline V gene. The cysteine opens and the phenylalanine closes a CDR3 of 17 amino acids. Only the CDR3 region is kept as DNA, spanning 51 bases read in frame from base 1. Whole blood was collected in K2EDTA tubes by collaborating institutions according to the institutions' own protocols. For TCRbeta analysis, collaborators shipped samples as frozen whole blood, isolated PBMCs, or DNA extracted from either of those sample types. The TCR comes from a man in his fifties or sixties with acute or convalescent COVID-19. The sequence is built from TRBV5-1 and TRBJ1-3, with no reliable assignment of the D segment. Sequenced: peripheral blood. For the CDR3, the sequence is CASSLTGDSLAGNTIYF. The nucleotide sequence is given as TGCGCCAGCAGCTTGACGGGAGACTCGTTAGCTGGAAACACCATATATTTT.